This TCR beta chain was found in a study of T-cell reconstitution after alpha-beta-depleted transplantation in children. Study results and limitations: T-cell counts and diversity at one year following transplant were attributed mainly to newly produced T cells.

A note on this clonotype: Its specificity is not known.

The CDR3 consists of 13 residues. Germline CDR1 SGHTA, CDR2 FQGNSA. V lost 2 bases and J 8 bases, leaving 9 bases between the germline ends. Library preparation (for TCRbeta) was performed with unique molecular identifiers. One entry per CDR3 protein, called by TCRdb with MiXCR from the PCR reads. Of around 130,000 distinct CDR3 sequences listed, roughly 10% are singletons. The specimen was PBMCs, mostly from graft donor cells, collected 180 days after TCRalphabeta/CD19-depleted stem cell transplant. This rearrangement joins TRBV7-2 to TRBJ1-4; D is uncertain. This sequence was found in a girl under three years old who had a stem cell transplant for combined immunodeficiency, so the T cells may come from the graft donor. Here the CDR3 reads CASSLWAGEKLFF. The CDR3 region has the DNA TGTGCCAGCAGCTTATGGGCGGGGGAAAAACTGTTTTTT.